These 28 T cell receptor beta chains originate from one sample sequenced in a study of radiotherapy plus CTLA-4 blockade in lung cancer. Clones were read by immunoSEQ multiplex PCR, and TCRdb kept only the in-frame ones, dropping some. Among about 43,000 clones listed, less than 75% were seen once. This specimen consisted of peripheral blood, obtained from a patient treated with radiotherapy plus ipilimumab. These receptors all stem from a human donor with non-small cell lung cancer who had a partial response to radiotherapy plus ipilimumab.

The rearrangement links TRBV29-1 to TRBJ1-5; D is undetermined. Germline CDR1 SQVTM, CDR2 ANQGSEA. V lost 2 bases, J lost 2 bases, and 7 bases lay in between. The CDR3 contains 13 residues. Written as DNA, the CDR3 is TGCAGCGTTGAATATGGGCGCAATCAGCCCCAGCATTTT. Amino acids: CSVEYGRNQPQHF. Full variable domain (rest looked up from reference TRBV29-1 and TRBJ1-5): SAVISQKPSRDICQRGTSLTIQCQVDSQVTMMFWYRQQPGQSLTLIATANQGSEATYESGFVIDKFPISRPNLTFSTLTVSNMSPEDSSIYLCSVEYGRNQPQHFGDGTRLSIL.

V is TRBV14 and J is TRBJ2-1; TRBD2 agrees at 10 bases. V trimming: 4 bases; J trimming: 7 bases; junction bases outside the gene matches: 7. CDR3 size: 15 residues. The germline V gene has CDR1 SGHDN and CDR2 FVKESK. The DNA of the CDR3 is TGTGCCAGCAGCCCGAGCGGGGGGGCGGGAAATGAGCAGTTCTTC. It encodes CASSPSGGAGNEQFF.

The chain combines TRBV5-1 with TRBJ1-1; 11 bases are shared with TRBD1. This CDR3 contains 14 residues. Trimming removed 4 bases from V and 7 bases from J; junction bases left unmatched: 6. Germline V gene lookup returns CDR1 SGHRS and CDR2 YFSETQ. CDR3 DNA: TGCGCCAGCAGCGGCGGACAGGGGGCGAATGAAGCTTTCTTT. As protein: CASSGGQGANEAFF. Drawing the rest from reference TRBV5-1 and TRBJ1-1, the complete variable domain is KAGVTQTPRYLIKTRGQQVTLSCSPISGHRSVSWYQQTPGQGLQFLFEYFSETQRNKGNFPGRFSGRQFSNSRSEMNVSTLELGDSALYLCASSGGQGANEAFFGQGTRLTVV.

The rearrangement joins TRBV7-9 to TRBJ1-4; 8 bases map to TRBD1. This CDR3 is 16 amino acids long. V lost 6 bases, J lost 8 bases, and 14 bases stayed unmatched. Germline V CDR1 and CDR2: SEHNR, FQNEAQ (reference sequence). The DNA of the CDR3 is TGTGCCAGCAGTTCGGAAGTGGGACAGGCGAAGGAAAAACTGTTTTTT. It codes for CASSSEVGQAKEKLFF. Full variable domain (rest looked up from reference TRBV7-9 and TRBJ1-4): DTGVSQNPRHKITKRGQNVTFRCDPISEHNRLYWYRQTLGQGPEFLTYFQNEAQLEKSRLLSDRFSAERPKGSFSTLEIQRTEQGDSAMYLCASSSEVGQAKEKLFFGSGTQLSVL.

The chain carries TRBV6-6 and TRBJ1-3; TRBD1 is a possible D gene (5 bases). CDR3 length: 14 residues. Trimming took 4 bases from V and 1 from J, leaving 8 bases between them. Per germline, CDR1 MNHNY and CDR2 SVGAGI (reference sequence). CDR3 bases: TGTGCCAGCAGTTCCCAGGGTTCTGGAAACACCATATATTTT. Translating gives CASSSQGSGNTIYF.

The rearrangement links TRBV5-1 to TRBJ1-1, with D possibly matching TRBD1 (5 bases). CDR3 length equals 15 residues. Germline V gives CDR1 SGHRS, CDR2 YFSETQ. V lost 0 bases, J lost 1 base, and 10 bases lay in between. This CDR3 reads CASSLVGGANTEAFF. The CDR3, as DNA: TGCGCCAGCAGCTTGGTGGGGGGTGCGAACACTGAAGCTTTCTTT.

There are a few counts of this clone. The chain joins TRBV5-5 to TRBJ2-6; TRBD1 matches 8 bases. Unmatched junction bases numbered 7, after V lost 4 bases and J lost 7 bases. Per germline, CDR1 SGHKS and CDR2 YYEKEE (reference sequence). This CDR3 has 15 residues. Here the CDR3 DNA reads TGTGCCAGCAGCCATACAGGGGGTGATGCCAACGTCCTGACTTTC. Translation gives CASSHTGGDANVLTF. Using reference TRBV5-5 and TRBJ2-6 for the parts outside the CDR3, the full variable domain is DAGVTQSPTHLIKTRGQQVTLRCSPISGHKSVSWYQQVLGQGPQFIFQYYEKEERGRGNFPDRFSARQFPNYSSELNVNALLLGDSALYLCASSHTGGDANVLTFGAGSRLTVL.

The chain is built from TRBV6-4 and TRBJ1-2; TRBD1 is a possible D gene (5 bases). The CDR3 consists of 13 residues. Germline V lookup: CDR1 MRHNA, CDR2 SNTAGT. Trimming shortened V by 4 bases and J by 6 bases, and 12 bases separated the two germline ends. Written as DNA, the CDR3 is TGTGCCAGCAGTGGAACAGGTAGAGATGGCTACACCTTC. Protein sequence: CASSGTGRDGYTF.

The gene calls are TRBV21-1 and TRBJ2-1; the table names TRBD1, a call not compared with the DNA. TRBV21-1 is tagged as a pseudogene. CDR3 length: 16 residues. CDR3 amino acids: CASSPLQDGSYNEQFF. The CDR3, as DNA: TGTGCCAGCAGCCCCCTACAGGACGGATCCTACAATGAGCAGTTCTTC.

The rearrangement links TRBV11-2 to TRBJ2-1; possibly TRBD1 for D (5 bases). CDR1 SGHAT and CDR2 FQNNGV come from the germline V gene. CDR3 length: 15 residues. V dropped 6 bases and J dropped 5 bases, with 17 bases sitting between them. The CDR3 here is CASSSSGSPDNEQFF. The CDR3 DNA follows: TGTGCCAGCAGTTCGTCAGGGTCCCCCGACAATGAGCAGTTCTTC. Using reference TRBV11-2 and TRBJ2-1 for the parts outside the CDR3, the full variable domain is EAGVAQSPRYKIIEKRQSVAFWCNPISGHATLYWYQQILGQGPKLLIQFQNNGVVDDSQLPKDRFSAERLKGVDSTLKIQPAKLEDSAVYLCASSSSGSPDNEQFFGPGTRLTVL.

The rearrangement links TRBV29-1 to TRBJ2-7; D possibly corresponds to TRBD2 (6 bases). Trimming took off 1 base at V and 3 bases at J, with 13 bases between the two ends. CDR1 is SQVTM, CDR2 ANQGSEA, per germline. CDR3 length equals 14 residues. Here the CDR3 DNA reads TGCAGCGTTGAAGTGCCCGGGAGTGGCTACGAGCAGTACTTC. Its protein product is CSVEVPGSGYEQYF.

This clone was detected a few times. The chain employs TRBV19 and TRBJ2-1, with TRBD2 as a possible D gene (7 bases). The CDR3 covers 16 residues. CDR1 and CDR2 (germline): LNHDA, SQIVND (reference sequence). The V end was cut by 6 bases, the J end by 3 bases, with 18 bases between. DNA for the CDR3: TGTGCCAGTAGATTGGCGGGAGAGGGGGGCTACAATGAGCAGTTCTTC. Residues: CASRLAGEGGYNEQFF.

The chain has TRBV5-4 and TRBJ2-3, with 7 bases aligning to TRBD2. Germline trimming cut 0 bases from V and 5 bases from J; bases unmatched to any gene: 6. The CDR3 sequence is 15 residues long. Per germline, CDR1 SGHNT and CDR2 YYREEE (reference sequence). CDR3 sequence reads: CASSLELAAVDTQYF. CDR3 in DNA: TGTGCCAGCAGCTTGGAGCTAGCGGCTGTAGATACGCAGTATTTT.

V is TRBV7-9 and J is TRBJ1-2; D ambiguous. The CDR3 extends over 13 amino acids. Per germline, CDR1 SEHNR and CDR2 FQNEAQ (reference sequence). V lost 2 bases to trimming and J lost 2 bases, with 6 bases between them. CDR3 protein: CASSLPGNYGYTF. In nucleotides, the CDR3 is TGTGCCAGCAGCTTACCGGGAAACTATGGCTACACCTTC.

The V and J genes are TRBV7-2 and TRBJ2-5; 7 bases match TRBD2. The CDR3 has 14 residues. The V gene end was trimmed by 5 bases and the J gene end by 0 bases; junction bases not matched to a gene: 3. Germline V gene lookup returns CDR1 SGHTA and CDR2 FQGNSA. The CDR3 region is CASSRGLNQETQYF. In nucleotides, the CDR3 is TGTGCCAGCAGCCGGGGACTAAACCAAGAGACCCAGTACTTC.

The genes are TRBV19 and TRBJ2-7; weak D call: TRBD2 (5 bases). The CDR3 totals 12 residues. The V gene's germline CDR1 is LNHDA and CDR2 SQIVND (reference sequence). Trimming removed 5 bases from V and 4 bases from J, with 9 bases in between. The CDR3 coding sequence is TGTGCCAGTAGTGACCGGGGTTACGAGCAGTACTTC. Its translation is CASSDRGYEQYF.

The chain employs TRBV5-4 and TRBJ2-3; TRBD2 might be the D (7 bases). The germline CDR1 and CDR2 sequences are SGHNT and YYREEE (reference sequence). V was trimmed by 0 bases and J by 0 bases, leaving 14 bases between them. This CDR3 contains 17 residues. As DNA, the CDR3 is TGTGCCAGCAGCTTGGGGGGGGGCCCCGTTAGCACAGATACGCAGTATTTT. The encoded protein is CASSLGGGPVSTDTQYF.

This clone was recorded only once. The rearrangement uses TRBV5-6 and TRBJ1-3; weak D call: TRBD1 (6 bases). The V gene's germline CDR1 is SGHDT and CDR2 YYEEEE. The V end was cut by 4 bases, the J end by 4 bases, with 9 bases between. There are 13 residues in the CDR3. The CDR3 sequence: CASSPGTGNTIYF. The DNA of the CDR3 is TGTGCCAGCAGCCCCGGGACAGGAAACACCATATATTTT.

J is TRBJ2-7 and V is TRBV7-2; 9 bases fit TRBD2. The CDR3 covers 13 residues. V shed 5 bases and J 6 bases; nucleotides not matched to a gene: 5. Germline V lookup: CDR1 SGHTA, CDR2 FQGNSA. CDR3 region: CASSPGTSREQYF. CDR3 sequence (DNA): TGTGCCAGCAGCCCCGGGACTAGCCGCGAGCAGTACTTC.

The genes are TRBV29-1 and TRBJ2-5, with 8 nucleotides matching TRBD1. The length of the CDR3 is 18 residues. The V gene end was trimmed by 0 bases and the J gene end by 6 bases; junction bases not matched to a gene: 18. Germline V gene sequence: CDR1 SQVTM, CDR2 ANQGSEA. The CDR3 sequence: CSVEDLRGRAGGGKTQYF. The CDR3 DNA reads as TGCAGCGTTGAAGATCTAAGGGGTAGGGCAGGGGGCGGGAAGACCCAGTACTTC.

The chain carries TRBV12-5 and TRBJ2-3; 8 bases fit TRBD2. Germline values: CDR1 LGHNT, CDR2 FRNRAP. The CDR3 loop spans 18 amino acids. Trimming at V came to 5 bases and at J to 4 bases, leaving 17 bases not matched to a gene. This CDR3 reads CASGVSLSRGGPSDTQYF. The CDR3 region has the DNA TGTGCTAGTGGTGTCTCCTTGAGTCGGGGGGGCCCCTCAGATACGCAGTATTTT.

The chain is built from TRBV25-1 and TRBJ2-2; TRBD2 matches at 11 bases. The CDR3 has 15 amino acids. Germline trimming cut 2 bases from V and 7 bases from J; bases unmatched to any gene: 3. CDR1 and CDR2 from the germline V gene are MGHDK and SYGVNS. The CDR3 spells CASSELAGGSGELFF. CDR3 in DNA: TGTGCCAGCAGTGAACTAGCGGGAGGTAGCGGGGAGCTGTTTTTT.

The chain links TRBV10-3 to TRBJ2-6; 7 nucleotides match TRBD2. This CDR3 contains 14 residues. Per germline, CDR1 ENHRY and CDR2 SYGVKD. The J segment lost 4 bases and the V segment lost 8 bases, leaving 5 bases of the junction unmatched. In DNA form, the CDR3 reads TGTGCCATCCCCAGCGGGGCCGGGGCCAACGTCCTGACTTTC. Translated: CAIPSGAGANVLTF.

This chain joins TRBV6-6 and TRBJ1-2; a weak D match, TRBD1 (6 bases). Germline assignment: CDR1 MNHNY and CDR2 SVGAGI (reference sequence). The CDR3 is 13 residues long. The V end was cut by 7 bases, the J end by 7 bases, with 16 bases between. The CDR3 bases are TGTGCCAGCACCTCTACAGGGACCTCTGGCTACACCTTC. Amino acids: CASTSTGTSGYTF.

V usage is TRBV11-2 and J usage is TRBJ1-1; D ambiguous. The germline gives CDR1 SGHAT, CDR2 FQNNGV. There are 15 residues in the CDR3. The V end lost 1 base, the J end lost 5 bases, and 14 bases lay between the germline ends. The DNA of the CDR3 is TGTGCCAGCAGCTTAGGGAGGACGGTGGGAACTGAAGCTTTCTTT. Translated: CASSLGRTVGTEAFF.

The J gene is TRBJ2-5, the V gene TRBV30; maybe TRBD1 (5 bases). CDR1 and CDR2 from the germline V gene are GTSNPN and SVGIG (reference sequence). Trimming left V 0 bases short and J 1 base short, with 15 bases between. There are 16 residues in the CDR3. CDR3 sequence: CAWSVTGVAPQETQYF. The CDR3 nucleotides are TGTGCCTGGAGTGTAACAGGAGTCGCCCCCCAAGAGACCCAGTACTTC.

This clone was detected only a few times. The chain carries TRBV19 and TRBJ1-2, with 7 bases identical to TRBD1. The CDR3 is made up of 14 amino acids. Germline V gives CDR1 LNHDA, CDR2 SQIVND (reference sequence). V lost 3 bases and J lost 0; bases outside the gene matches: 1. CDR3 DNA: TGTGCCAGTAGTATCCAGGGGGCTAACTATGGCTACACCTTC. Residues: CASSIQGANYGYTF.

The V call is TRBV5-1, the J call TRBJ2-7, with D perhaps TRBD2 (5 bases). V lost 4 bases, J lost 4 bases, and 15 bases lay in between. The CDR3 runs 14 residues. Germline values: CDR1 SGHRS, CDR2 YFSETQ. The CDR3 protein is CASSPRTDTYEQYF. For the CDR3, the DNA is TGCGCCAGCAGCCCTAGGACTGATACGTACGAGCAGTACTTC.